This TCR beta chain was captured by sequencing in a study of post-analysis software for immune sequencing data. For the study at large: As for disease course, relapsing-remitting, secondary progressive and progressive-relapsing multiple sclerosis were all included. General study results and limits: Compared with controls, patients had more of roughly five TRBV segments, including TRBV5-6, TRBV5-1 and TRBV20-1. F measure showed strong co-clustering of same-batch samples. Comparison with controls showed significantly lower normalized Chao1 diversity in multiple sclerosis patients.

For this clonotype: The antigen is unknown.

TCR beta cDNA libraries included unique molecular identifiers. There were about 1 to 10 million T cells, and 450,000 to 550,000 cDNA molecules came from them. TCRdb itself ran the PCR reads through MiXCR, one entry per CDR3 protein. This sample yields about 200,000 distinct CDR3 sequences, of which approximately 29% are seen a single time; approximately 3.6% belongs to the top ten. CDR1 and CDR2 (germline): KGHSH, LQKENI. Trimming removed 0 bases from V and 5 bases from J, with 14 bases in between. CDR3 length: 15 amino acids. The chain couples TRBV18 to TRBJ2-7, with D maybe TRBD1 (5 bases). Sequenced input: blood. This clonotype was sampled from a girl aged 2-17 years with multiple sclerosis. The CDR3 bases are TGTGCCAGCTCACCACCGGCTGGACACCAAAACGAGCAGTACTTC. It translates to CASSPPAGHQNEQYF.